There are many counts of the clone carrying this T cell receptor (beta chain). Its antigen is unidentified. V lost 0 bases, J lost 5 bases, and 5 bases stayed unmatched. Germline CDR1 SGHRS, CDR2 YFSETQ. The CDR3 is 15 amino acids. The data are from a study of CD8 T cells in ankylosing spondylitis. Points from the study as a whole: Reports of some motif variants in reactive arthritis synovial fluid and blood predate this one. Blood from ankylosing spondylitis patients appeared to carry a characteristic roughly eight-variant TCR beta motif. Within peripheral blood, clones linked to disease were CD8+ and relatively rare.

Scientists made TCR beta libraries using quantitative 5'-RACE with molecular barcodes. TCRdb itself ran the 5' RACE reads through MiXCR, one entry per CDR3 protein. The repertoire has about 220,000 distinct CDR3 sequences, 15% to 20% of them found once; the top ten carry about 44%. This TCR was sampled from a male donor with ankylosing spondylitis. The specimen sequenced was blood, either unsorted or a sorted T cell fraction (not recorded which). This rearrangement joins TRBV5-1 to TRBJ2-7; 10 bases map to TRBD1. Here the CDR3 reads CASSLAWTGGNEQYF. In nucleotides, the CDR3 is TGCGCCAGCAGCTTGGCCTGGACAGGGGGAAACGAGCAGTACTTC.